Listed here are 13 T cell receptor beta chains from one sample, sequenced in a study of response to subunit inactivated influenza vaccine. MiXCR, applied by TCRdb to the RT-PCR reads, yields one record per CDR3 protein. The top ten hold approximately 10% of the sample, which has hundreds of thousands of distinct CDR3 sequences, around 11% seen once. The sample also formed part of further work on T cells expressing NK-cell markers. From that paper: The authors made TCR beta cDNA libraries by 5'RACE template switching. This switching added a universal primer site and UMIs.

Sequenced material: PBMCs from blood, taken on the day of vaccination. All receptors derive from a man over 45 who received an inactivated influenza vaccine.

In its sample, this clonotype was seen a few times. The chain is built from TRBV20-1 and TRBJ1-2; a possible D gene is TRBD1 (5 bases). The CDR3 sequence is 16 residues long. Germline CDR1 is DFQATT and CDR2 is SNEGSKA (reference sequence). V dropped 2 bases and J dropped 5 bases, with 21 bases sitting between them. The CDR3 sequence is CSARQTGVQGRYGYTF. The CDR3 region has the DNA TGCAGTGCTAGACAAACCGGGGTGCAGGGTCGTTATGGCTACACCTTC.

This clonotype was observed a handful of times. The chain is built from TRBV2 and TRBJ2-3, with D possibly matching TRBD2 (5 bases). The CDR3 is made up of 15 amino acids. Trimming stripped 7 bases from V and 4 bases from J, with 18 bases between. Germline V gene sequence: CDR1 SNHLY, CDR2 FYNNEI. Here the CDR3 reads CASTNGWEAADTQYF. CDR3 nucleotide sequence: TGTGCCAGCACCAACGGGTGGGAAGCGGCAGATACGCAGTATTTT.

This sequence joins TRBV5-1 and TRBJ2-2; TRBD2 is a possible D gene (5 bases). Looked up from germline, CDR1 is SGHRS and CDR2 is YFSETQ. The length of the CDR3 is 17 residues. The ends were cut back, 2 bases at V and 0 bases at J, with 14 bases in the middle. The CDR3 here is CASSFGPVGANTGELFF. The CDR3 DNA sequence: TGCGCCAGCAGCTTCGGGCCAGTGGGAGCGAACACCGGGGAGCTGTTTTTT.

The CDR3 reads CASSLDLASSYEQYF. The DNA for the CDR3 is TGTGCCAGCAGCTTAGATTTGGCTAGCAGCTACGAGCAGTACTTC. The V gene is TRBV7-2, the J gene TRBJ2-7; weak D call: TRBD2 (5 bases). Deletions cut 1 base from V and 3 bases from J, with 13 bases between. The CDR3 is 15 amino acids. Germline CDR1 and CDR2: SGHTA and FQGNSA.

The V and J genes are TRBV19 and TRBJ2-1; maybe TRBD2 (6 bases). Germline values: CDR1 LNHDA, CDR2 SQIVND (reference sequence). Trimming removed 3 bases from V and 5 bases from J, with 17 bases in between. This CDR3 spans 16 amino acids. The CDR3 DNA is TGTGCCAGTAGTATTTTCATTGGAGGGCCTCACAATGAGCAGTTCTTC. Residues: CASSIFIGGPHNEQFF.

This clonotype was detected only a few times. The V and J genes are TRBV5-1 and TRBJ2-2; the D is unclear. V lost 0 bases and J 0 bases, leaving 9 bases between the germline ends. Germline CDR1 and CDR2: SGHRS and YFSETQ. The CDR3 extends over 16 amino acids. CDR3 loop: CASSLVGNANTGELFF. CDR3 nucleotides: TGCGCCAGCAGCTTGGTAGGAAACGCGAACACCGGGGAGCTGTTTTTT.

In its sample, this clonotype was seen many times. The rearrangement uses TRBV20-1 and TRBJ2-7; 10 bases are a match to TRBD2. V shed 0 bases, J shed 0 bases, and the junction held 2 bases outside the gene matches. Germline loops: CDR1 DFQATT, CDR2 SNEGSKA (reference sequence). The CDR3 extends over 15 amino acids. CDR3 DNA sequence: TGCAGTGCTAGAGACCTAGCGGGAGTCTCCTACGAGCAGTACTTC. It is translated as CSARDLAGVSYEQYF.

V is TRBV27 and J is TRBJ2-7; tentatively, D is TRBD2 (8 bases). The CDR3 runs 19 residues. Germline loops: CDR1 MNHEY, CDR2 SMNVEV (reference sequence). V shed 2 bases and J shed 3 bases, with 26 bases lying between them. DNA of the CDR3: TGTGCCAGCAGTTTAAAGGGGGGCAGGGGGGGACTAGAAAACTACGAGCAGTACTTC. Its protein product is CASSLKGGRGGLENYEQYF.

This clonotype has a handful of counts. The rearrangement uses TRBV29-1 and TRBJ2-1; the match to TRBD2 covers 12 bases. This CDR3 has 14 residues. Per the germline V gene, CDR1 is SQVTM and CDR2 is ANQGSEA. V was pared by 4 bases and J by 7 bases, with 5 bases of the junction left unmatched. CDR3 in amino acids: CSVGLAGGPNEQFF. The CDR3 DNA is TGCAGCGTTGGGCTAGCGGGAGGGCCTAATGAGCAGTTCTTC.

The chain couples TRBV7-2 to TRBJ2-1; TRBD2 aligns across 8 bases. The CDR3 extends over 15 amino acids. Germline V gives CDR1 SGHTA, CDR2 FQGNSA. V gave up 1 base and J gave up 7 bases; unmatched junction bases: 6. CDR3 sequence: CASSLVVGGGNEQFF. CDR3 DNA: TGTGCCAGCAGCTTAGTGGTCGGGGGGGGTAATGAGCAGTTCTTC. Full variable domain (missing parts from reference TRBV7-2 and TRBJ2-1): GAGVSQSPSNKVTEKGKDVELRCDPISGHTALYWYRQSLGQGLEFLIYFQGNSAPDKSGLPSDRFSAERTGGSVSTLTIQRTQQEDSAVYLCASSLVVGGGNEQFFGPGTRLTVL.

In its sample, this clonotype was seen many times. The genes are TRBV12-3 or TRBV12-4 and TRBJ2-3; the D is unclear. This CDR3 has 13 amino acids. Trimming cost V 5 bases and J 3 bases, with 9 bases left between them. CDR3 DNA sequence: TGTGCCAGCAGTACGAGACGGACAGATACGCAGTATTTT. Amino acids: CASSTRRTDTQYF.

The chain links TRBV27 to TRBJ2-1, with D maybe TRBD2 (6 bases). Trimming removed 5 bases from V and 7 bases from J, with 15 bases in between. CDR3 length: 14 residues. The germline V gene has CDR1 MNHEY and CDR2 SMNVEV (reference sequence). The CDR3 nucleotides read TGTGCCAGCAGTCCCAGGACTATTGTGAATGAGCAGTTCTTC. Its translation is CASSPRTIVNEQFF.

The rearrangement joins TRBV20-1 to TRBJ1-6; D gene ambiguous. CDR1 and CDR2 (germline): DFQATT, SNEGSKA (reference sequence). V was trimmed by 2 bases and J by 4 bases, leaving 12 bases between them. The CDR3 covers 15 residues. CDR3 in amino acids: CSARLNQGYNSPLHF. The CDR3 DNA is TGCAGTGCTAGATTGAACCAAGGGTATAATTCACCCCTCCACTTT.